These 5 T cell receptor beta chains share one sample of origin, sequenced in a study of blood T cell repertoires in COVID-19. Profiling relied on immunoSEQ multiplex PCR, and the TCRdb table lists in-frame clones only, not all of them. The data contain fewer than 90,000 clones, 60% to 80% of them seen just once; the ten biggest clones take up approximately 14%. Material: peripheral blood. The receptors originated from a woman aged 80 or over with acute or convalescent COVID-19.

The chain couples TRBV7-6 to TRBJ2-1, with TRBD2 matching 7 bases. V shed 2 bases, J shed 1 base, and the junction held 5 bases outside the gene matches. Per the germline V gene, CDR1 is SGHVS and CDR2 is FNYEAQ. The CDR3 sequence is 16 residues long. The DNA of the CDR3 is TGTGCCAGCAGCTTACAAATCGGGGGGTCCTACAATGAGCAGTTCTTC. Translated: CASSLQIGGSYNEQFF.

The rearrangement links TRBV7-9 to TRBJ2-5; 13 bases agree with TRBD2. The ends lost 5 bases at V and 5 bases at J; junction bases unmatched: 8. CDR1 is SEHNR and CDR2 is FQNEAQ in the germline V gene (reference sequence). CDR3 length: 16 residues. The CDR3 bases are TGTGCCAGCAGCATCGGACTAGCGGGGGCCGGGGAGACCCAGTACTTC. As protein: CASSIGLAGAGETQYF.

The rearrangement links TRBV10-1 to TRBJ1-2; no clear D gene. Germline CDR1 and CDR2: WNHNN and SYGVQD (reference sequence). V lost 7 bases, J lost 7 bases, and 7 bases lay in between. CDR3 length equals 10 residues. The CDR3 spells CASTLCGYTF. The CDR3 nucleotides are TGCGCCAGCACCCTCTGTGGCTACACCTTC.

V usage is TRBV11-2 and J usage is TRBJ2-5; 9 bases agree with TRBD2. Germline V lookup: CDR1 SGHAT, CDR2 FQNNGV. The CDR3 is 15 residues long. V shed 1 base and J 7 bases; nucleotides not matched to a gene: 7. The CDR3 sequence: CASSLVVAGAGTQYF. As DNA, the CDR3 is TGTGCCAGCAGCTTAGTCGTAGCGGGGGCCGGGACCCAGTACTTC.

The rearrangement joins TRBV7-3 to TRBJ1-2; TRBD1 agrees at 8 bases. The CDR3 extends over 14 amino acids. Germline V gene lookup returns CDR1 SGHTA and CDR2 FQGTGA. V lost 0 bases and J lost 7; bases outside the gene matches: 4. CDR3 sequence (DNA): TGTGCCAGCAGCTTAACCCGACAGGGGTCTGGCTACACCTTC. Amino acids: CASSLTRQGSGYTF.